This T cell receptor beta chain was observed in a study of siplizumab effects on memory and regulatory T cells. Each sample contributed 85,000 to 100,000 TCR templates to the assay. Method: immunoSEQ multiplex PCR; TCRdb's copy keeps in-frame clones and lacks some. The sample has about 100,000 clones; about 95% are singletons. The study's findings and limits: Unstimulated subset assignment was obtained for only a minor fraction of alloreactive clones. Memory cells seemed less diverse than naive T cells, which seemed major alloresponse contributors. In roughly 75-96% of proliferating CD4+ or CD8+ clones, a naive or memory phenotype could not be assigned.

CDR3 length equals 16 residues. Germline values: CDR1 SGDLS, CDR2 YYNGEE. V was shortened by 0 bases and J by 0 bases, with 11 bases between the two germline ends. To note about this clone: Its matching antigen is unknown.

The sequence came from a human donor in good health. This chain uses TRBV9 with TRBJ2-3; D ambiguous. The specimen was non-Treg CD4+ T cells sorted from blood. CDR3 sequence reads: CASSVGPHQSTDTQYF. The CDR3 nucleotides are TGTGCCAGCAGCGTAGGCCCGCACCAGAGCACAGATACGCAGTATTTT.